A selection of T cell receptor beta chains follows, all from one sample in a study of graft-versus-host responses after intestinal transplantation. Antigens for these TCRs are unknown. Profiling relied on immunoSEQ multiplex PCR, and the TCRdb table lists in-frame clones only, not all of them. This repertoire shows over 75,000 clones, 85% to 95% found once; its top ten account for over 0.055%. The specimen was unstimulated CD8+ T cells sorted from spleen or lymph node cells, collected before transplant. The origin of the receptors is a human donor who was the organ donor for an intestinal transplant. The conserved cysteine and the conserved F or W are not part of the CDR3 here.

>TRBJ2-7|13|TRBV9
ASSVGTGGSYEQY
>TRBJ1-2|11|TRBV19
ASSSRQRYGYT
>TRBJ2-6|15|TRBV28
ASSSGQVFSGANVLT
>TRBJ2-7|13|TRBV16
ASSQFASQAYEQY
>TRBJ2-1|13|TRBV2
ASRSDRNLRDEQF
>TRBJ2-5|12|TRBV9
ASSDSTEQETQY
>TRBJ2-7|12|TRBV27
ASSLGAPTYEQY
>TRBJ2-1|17|TRBV15
ATSREVGLAGGAYNEQF
>TRBJ2-5|13|TRBV5-1
ASSPRQGAGETQY
>TRBJ1-5|11|TRBV28
ASETASNQPQH
>TRBJ2-7|12|TRBV7-9
ASSSGQNPYEQY
>TRBJ2-1|16|TRBV5-1
ASSFSVRVLALYNEQF
>TRBJ1-5|13|TRBV6-1
ASSEWGHSNQPQH
>TRBJ1-1|14|TRBV13
ASSPQGAGTNTEAF